This TCR beta chain was sequenced during a study of T-cell reconstitution after alpha-beta-depleted transplantation in children. Unique molecular identifiers were incorporated when the TCRbeta library was constructed. MiXCR, run by TCRdb on the PCR reads, gives a single entry per CDR3 protein. This repertoire shows under 50,000 distinct CDR3 sequences, roughly 50% found once; its top ten account for roughly two fifths. The junction had 1 base not matched to a gene; V was cut back by 6 bases and J by 4 bases. This CDR3 has 11 residues. Looked up from germline, CDR1 is DFQATT and CDR2 is SNEGSKA (reference sequence). Concerning this clonotype: Its antigen is unidentified.

Study-wide results and caveats: T-cell counts and diversity at one year following transplant were attributed mainly to newly produced T cells.

This sequence originates from a boy younger than two with SCID, due to receive a stem cell transplant. The chain employs TRBV20-1 and TRBJ2-3; 7 bases are shared with TRBD2. The sequences come from peripheral blood, collected before TCRalphabeta/CD19-depleted stem cell transplant. CDR3 protein: CSAGLADTQYF. The CDR3 region has the DNA TGCAGTGCAGGACTAGCAGATACGCAGTATTTT.